The 32 T cell receptor beta chains below all came from one sample that was sequenced in a study of a mutant IDH1 vaccine in newly diagnosed glioma (dated by TCRdb to 2020 to 2022). Their antigen targets remain unknown. The time point label, read with the paper, signifies: week 11, during vaccination. Every vaccine dose consisted of 300 ug of a 20-mer mutant IDH1 peptide in Montanide, administered subcutaneously together with topical imiquimod. To prepare the library, the immunoSEQ multiplex PCR assay was applied. TCRdb retrieved this table from immuneACCESS and kept in-frame rearrangements only. Not all clones are present; in checked studies, unresolved V genes account for under half, and no reason is known for the remainder. The sample has over 95,000 clones on record, about 90% of them singletons. The ten largest clones represent roughly 0.65% of the sample. The source material was PBMCs, sampled from a glioma patient whose treatment included an IDH1 peptide vaccine. The receptors come from a woman aged 45-60 years with glioma.

The V and J genes are TRBV27 and TRBJ2-2; D is unclear. This CDR3 has 13 amino acids. V lost 5 bases and J 6 bases, leaving 10 bases between the germline ends. The germline CDR1 and CDR2 sequences are MNHEY and SMNVEV (reference sequence). CDR3 residues: CASSPPYAGELFF. The CDR3 coding sequence is TGTGCCAGCAGTCCACCTTATGCCGGGGAGCTGTTTTTT.

The chain links TRBV6-5 to TRBJ1-2; D unclear. The length of the CDR3 is 11 residues. The germline V gene encodes CDR1 MNHEY and CDR2 SVGAGI. V lost 8 bases, J lost 1 base, and 5 bases lay in between. The CDR3, as DNA: TGTGCCAGCGTGAATAACTATGGCTACACCTTC. Encoded protein: CASVNNYGYTF.

The rearrangement uses TRBV5-1 and TRBJ2-4; unclear D gene. V was pared by 3 bases and J by 0 bases, with 13 bases between. This CDR3 is built from 16 residues. Germline V gene data show CDR1 as SGHRS and CDR2 as YFSETQ. CDR3 coding DNA: TGCGCCAGCAGCTCCCGGCCGAGTCTAGCCAAAAACATTCAGTACTTC. This gives the protein CASSSRPSLAKNIQYF.

V gene TRBV4-1 combines with J gene TRBJ1-2, with D unresolved. Deletions cut 3 bases from V and 7 bases from J, with 18 bases between. Germline V CDR1 and CDR2: MGHRA, YSYEKL. The CDR3 loop spans 15 amino acids. CDR3: CASSQTYQNRGGYTF. In DNA form, the CDR3 reads TGCGCCAGCAGCCAGACCTACCAGAATCGGGGTGGCTACACCTTC.

The rearrangement joins TRBV15 to TRBJ2-7; 7 nucleotides agree with TRBD2. Germline V gene sequence: CDR1 LNHNV, CDR2 YYDKDF (reference sequence). The junction had 11 bases not matched to a gene; V was cut back by 0 bases and J by 6 bases. This CDR3 region has 16 residues. The CDR3 sequence: CATSRDLSGGAIEQYF. CDR3 sequence (DNA): TGTGCCACCAGCAGAGATCTTTCGGGAGGCGCGATCGAGCAGTACTTC. Using reference TRBV15 and TRBJ2-7 for the parts outside the CDR3, the full variable domain is DAMVIQNPRYQVTQFGKPVTLSCSQTLNHNVMYWYQQKSSQAPKLLFHYYDKDFNNEADTPDNFQSRRPNTSFCFLDIRSPGLGDTAMYLCATSRDLSGGAIEQYFGPGTRLTVT.

There are many counts of this clone. The rearrangement joins TRBV7-8 to TRBJ2-5; D not certain. The length of the CDR3 is 13 residues. Germline lookup yields CDR1 SGHVS and CDR2 FQNEAQ. V lost 5 bases to trimming and J lost 3 bases, with 10 bases between them. CDR3 in DNA: TGTGCCAGCAGCCCTCCAAGAGAAGAGACCCAGTACTTC. Translation: CASSPPREETQYF.

The rearrangement joins TRBV28 to TRBJ2-2, with unresolved D. Looked up from germline, CDR1 is MDHEN and CDR2 is SYDVKM. V shed 2 bases and J shed 2 bases, with 15 bases lying between them. The CDR3 consists of 17 residues. The CDR3 nucleotides are TGTGCCAGCAGTTTAGATTTTGGGCAGGATAACACCGGGGAGCTGTTTTTT. As protein: CASSLDFGQDNTGELFF.

The chain recombines TRBV5-1 with TRBJ2-1, with 9 nucleotides matching TRBD2. V dropped 3 bases and J dropped 3; count of bases not matched to a gene: 4. The germline V gene encodes CDR1 SGHRS and CDR2 YFSETQ. This CDR3 contains 15 residues. This chain's CDR3 is CASSYLAGDYNEQFF. The CDR3 DNA is TGCGCCAGCAGCTATTTAGCGGGAGACTACAATGAGCAGTTCTTC.

This rearrangement joins TRBV7-2 to TRBJ2-1; 8 nucleotides agree with TRBD2. The germline CDR1 and CDR2 sequences are SGHTA and FQGNSA. CDR3 size: 16 residues. Trimming at V came to 5 bases and at J to 8 bases, leaving 14 bases not matched to a gene. CDR3 amino acids: CASSLQGTRVGDEQFF. CDR3 DNA sequence: TGTGCCAGCAGCCTTCAGGGGACTAGGGTAGGCGATGAGCAGTTCTTC.

The chain links TRBV19 to TRBJ2-3, with TRBD1 matching 8 bases. The trim removed 6 bases at V and 7 bases at J, leaving 12 bases unmatched. The CDR3 consists of 15 residues. CDR1 LNHDA and CDR2 SQIVND come from the germline V gene (reference sequence). CDR3 bases: TGTGCCAGTAGAAGGGGAACAGGGGGGCGGAATACGCAGTATTTT. Residues: CASRRGTGGRNTQYF.

The rearrangement links TRBV6-5 to TRBJ1-6; 9 bases match TRBD1. CDR1 MNHEY and CDR2 SVGAGI come from the germline V gene. The CDR3 length is 14 residues. With 6 bases clipped from V and 11 bases from J, the junction kept 8 bases outside the gene matches. CDR3 amino acids: CASSATGGSPPLHF. In DNA form, the CDR3 reads TGTGCCAGCAGCGCAACAGGGGGCAGTCCACCCCTCCACTTT.

This chain joins TRBV5-6 and TRBJ2-3; 8 positions match TRBD2. The germline V gene has CDR1 SGHDT and CDR2 YYEEEE. The CDR3 runs to 14 residues. V was clipped by 4 bases and J by 11 bases; unmatched bases: 12. The CDR3 DNA follows: TGTGCCAGCAGCCCGGGGGGGGACCCCTTAGGGCAGTATTTT. Protein product: CASSPGGDPLGQYF.

J is TRBJ2-7 and V is TRBV6-6, with D perhaps assigned TRBD1 or TRBD2 (5 bases each). The V and J ends lost 7 bases and 6 bases respectively, with 19 bases between them. The CDR3 is 14 residues long. Germline CDR1 MNHNY, CDR2 SVGAGI (reference sequence). The CDR3 loop is CASNLQGTAAEQYF. CDR3 nucleotides: TGTGCCAGCAACTTACAAGGGACGGCGGCCGAGCAGTACTTC.

This chain links TRBV9 with TRBJ1-2; D remains ambiguous. This CDR3 is 17 amino acids long. The germline CDR1 and CDR2 sequences are SGDLS and YYNGEE. Trimming removed 0 bases at V and 8 bases at J, with 23 bases between. In DNA form, the CDR3 reads TGTGCCAGCAGCGTAGACCCGGAACCACTATTAAGCGGAGGCTACACCTTC. This codes for CASSVDPEPLLSGGYTF.

This clone is a singleton in its sample. V usage is TRBV7-3 and J usage is TRBJ2-2; a possible D gene is TRBD1 (5 bases). The CDR3 spans 14 residues. Germline lookup yields CDR1 SGHTA and CDR2 FQGTGA. Trimming took 5 bases from V and 4 from J, leaving 11 bases between them. CDR3 coding DNA: TGTGCCAGCAGCCCCGACAGCTTCACCGGGGAGCTGTTTTTT. Translating it yields CASSPDSFTGELFF.

The chain combines TRBV6-5 with TRBJ1-5; D is ambiguous. Germline loops: CDR1 MNHEY, CDR2 SVGAGI. The length of the CDR3 is 14 residues. Trimming took off 0 bases at V and 2 bases at J, with 5 bases between the two ends. The CDR3: CASSYSQRNQPQHF. CDR3 in DNA: TGTGCCAGCAGTTACTCACAGCGCAATCAGCCCCAGCATTTT.

The CDR3 nucleotides are TGTGCCAGCAGTTTATTCACCAGGACGGATCAGCCCCAGCATTTT. It specifies CASSLFTRTDQPQHF. The J gene is TRBJ1-5, the V gene TRBV27; no definite D call. The germline gives CDR1 MNHEY, CDR2 SMNVEV (reference sequence). This CDR3 contains 15 residues. The ends were cut back, 1 base at V and 5 bases at J, with 12 bases in the middle.

This clone was seen a single time. The chain joins TRBV27 to TRBJ2-5; D not resolved. The CDR3 is made up of 16 amino acids. Trimming cost V 5 bases and J 5 bases, with 21 bases left between them. The germline gives CDR1 MNHEY, CDR2 SMNVEV (reference sequence). CDR3 sequence reads: CASSPPRAAREETQYF. CDR3 in DNA: TGTGCCAGCAGTCCCCCTCGGGCAGCGAGAGAGGAGACCCAGTACTTC.

The chain is built from TRBV5-4 and TRBJ2-2, with D unresolved. V was pared by 4 bases and J by 3 bases, with 10 bases between. In germline, CDR1 is SGHNT, CDR2 YYREEE (reference sequence). There are 14 residues in the CDR3. The CDR3 reads CASSQVGYTGELFF. In DNA, the CDR3 is TGTGCCAGCAGCCAAGTAGGATACACCGGGGAGCTGTTTTTT.

J is TRBJ2-2 and V is TRBV19, with unresolved D. Germline CDR1 is LNHDA and CDR2 is SQIVND (reference sequence). Trimming took 5 bases from V and 1 from J, leaving 11 bases between them. This CDR3 comprises 15 residues. As DNA, the CDR3 is TGTGCCAGTAGTTCCGCGCCCCTGAACACCGGGGAGCTGTTTTTT. It translates to CASSSAPLNTGELFF.

The rearrangement joins TRBV9 to TRBJ2-4; 9 nucleotides match TRBD2. CDR1 and CDR2 (germline): SGDLS, YYNGEE. Trimming cost V 0 bases and J 1 base; bases outside gene matches: 14. The CDR3 runs 20 residues. In nucleotides, the CDR3 is TGTGCCAGCAGCGTAGATGGGCGCGGGAGGGAGACCCCTGCCAAAAACATTCAGTACTTC. It is translated as CASSVDGRGRETPAKNIQYF.

V and J are TRBV5-1 and TRBJ1-1; TRBD1 matches 7 bases. Germline V lookup: CDR1 SGHRS, CDR2 YFSETQ. The CDR3 totals 14 residues. The V and J ends lost 0 bases and 4 bases, in that order; junction bases with no gene match: 3. CDR3 sequence reads: CASSLGRGRTEAFF. The CDR3 DNA reads as TGCGCCAGCAGCTTGGGGAGGGGGCGCACTGAAGCTTTCTTT.

V is TRBV5-1 and J is TRBJ2-7; D ambiguous. The CDR3 is 12 residues long. V lost 2 bases and J lost 5, with 8 bases in between. CDR1 SGHRS and CDR2 YFSETQ come from the germline V gene. The CDR3 loop reads CASSFYQNEQYF. CDR3 bases: TGCGCCAGCAGCTTTTACCAGAACGAGCAGTACTTC.

The CDR3 coding sequence is TGCGCCAGCAGCTGTACAGGGGAGAACACTGAAGCTTTCTTT. It translates to CASSCTGENTEAFF. The chain couples TRBV4-1 to TRBJ1-1; 7 positions agree with TRBD1. The CDR3 covers 14 residues. Germline CDR1 MGHRA, CDR2 YSYEKL. V lost 5 bases and J lost 1; bases outside the gene matches: 4.

The V and J genes are TRBV6-6 and TRBJ2-7, with D possibly matching TRBD2 (6 bases). Trimming shortened V by 8 bases and J by 4 bases, and 15 bases separated the two germline ends. Germline V gene lookup returns CDR1 MNHNY and CDR2 SVGAGI (reference sequence). The CDR3 loop spans 13 amino acids. The CDR3 is CASCTSILYEQYF. The CDR3 region has the DNA TGTGCCAGCTGTACTAGCATATTATACGAGCAGTACTTC.

This chain connects TRBV4-1 to TRBJ2-2; 9 positions match TRBD2. J lost 9 bases, V lost 1 base, and 6 bases had no gene match. Looked up from germline, CDR1 is MGHRA and CDR2 is YSYEKL. This CDR3 is built from 15 residues. CDR3 nucleotide sequence: TGCGCCAGCAGCCAAGCGGGGCGGGAGGGCCGGGAGCTGTTTTTT. Translated: CASSQAGREGRELFF.

The J gene is TRBJ2-5, the V gene TRBV5-6; a weak D match, TRBD2 (5 bases). Germline CDR1 is SGHDT and CDR2 is YYEEEE. V was pared by 2 bases and J by 3 bases, with 8 bases between. The CDR3 spans 13 residues. CDR3 amino acids: CASSFGIEETQYF. The CDR3 nucleotides read TGTGCCAGCAGCTTCGGGATCGAAGAGACCCAGTACTTC.

The chain couples TRBV10-2 to TRBJ1-1, with a possible D match to TRBD1 (6 bases). V was pared by 9 bases and J by 3 bases, with 17 bases between. CDR3 size: 14 residues. Germline V gene data show CDR1 as WSHSY and CDR2 as SAAADI. The CDR3 nucleotides are TGCGCCAGTGGGGGAGGGGGTATTGACACTGAAGCTTTCTTT. This translates into CASGGGGIDTEAFF.

The chain recombines TRBV19 with TRBJ2-3; possible D gene TRBD1, 5 bases. Trimming took off 6 bases at V and 6 bases at J, with 22 bases between the two ends. The germline gives CDR1 LNHDA, CDR2 SQIVND (reference sequence). The CDR3 is 16 amino acids. The DNA of the CDR3 is TGTGCCAGTAGGCTCTCCCCCTGGGGCGCTTGGGATACGCAGTATTTT. Translated: CASRLSPWGAWDTQYF.

The chain links TRBV11-3 to TRBJ1-4; D uncertain. In germline, CDR1 is SGHNT, CDR2 YENEEA. Trimming removed 4 bases at V and 5 bases at J, with 8 bases between. This CDR3 is built from 13 residues. CDR3 loop: CASSSVGNEKLFF. For the CDR3, the DNA is TGTGCCAGCAGCTCCGTAGGGAATGAAAAACTGTTTTTT.

V usage is TRBV15 and J usage is TRBJ2-4; the match to TRBD1 covers 8 bases. The J segment lost 5 bases and the V segment lost 2 bases, leaving 5 bases of the junction unmatched. The CDR3 consists of 15 residues. Looked up from germline, CDR1 is LNHNV and CDR2 is YYDKDF (reference sequence). The CDR3 nucleotides are TGTGCCACCAGCAGATCAACAGGGGGACAAAACATTCAGTACTTC. It yields the protein CATSRSTGGQNIQYF. The variable domain in full, with the rest retrieved from reference TRBV15 and TRBJ2-4, is DAMVIQNPRYQVTQFGKPVTLSCSQTLNHNVMYWYQQKSSQAPKLLFHYYDKDFNNEADTPDNFQSRRPNTSFCFLDIRSPGLGDTAMYLCATSRSTGGQNIQYFGAGTRLSVL.

In its sample, this clone was seen a few times. The V call is TRBV19, the J call TRBJ2-7; TRBD2 aligns across 13 bases. From germline, CDR1 is LNHDA and CDR2 SQIVND (reference sequence). The CDR3 has 15 amino acids. V was clipped by 7 bases and J by 5 bases; unmatched bases: 8. The CDR3: CASTLPGTSGDEQYF. The CDR3 DNA follows: TGTGCCAGTACCCTCCCCGGGACTAGCGGGGACGAGCAGTACTTC.